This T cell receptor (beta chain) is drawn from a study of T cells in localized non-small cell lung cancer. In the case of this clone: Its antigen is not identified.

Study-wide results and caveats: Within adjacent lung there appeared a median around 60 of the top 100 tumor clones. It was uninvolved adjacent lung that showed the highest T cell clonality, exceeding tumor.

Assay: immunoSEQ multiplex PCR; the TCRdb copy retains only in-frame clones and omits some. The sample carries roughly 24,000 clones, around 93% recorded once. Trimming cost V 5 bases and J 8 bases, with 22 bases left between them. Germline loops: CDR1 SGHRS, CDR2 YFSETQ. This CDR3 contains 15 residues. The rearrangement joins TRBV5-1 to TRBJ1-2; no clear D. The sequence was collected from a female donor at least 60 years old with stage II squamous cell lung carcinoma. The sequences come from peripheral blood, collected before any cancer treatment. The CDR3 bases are TGCGCCAGCAGGTCCTCGGAGGGTGCGGGGAACGGCTACACCTTC. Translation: CASRSSEGAGNGYTF.